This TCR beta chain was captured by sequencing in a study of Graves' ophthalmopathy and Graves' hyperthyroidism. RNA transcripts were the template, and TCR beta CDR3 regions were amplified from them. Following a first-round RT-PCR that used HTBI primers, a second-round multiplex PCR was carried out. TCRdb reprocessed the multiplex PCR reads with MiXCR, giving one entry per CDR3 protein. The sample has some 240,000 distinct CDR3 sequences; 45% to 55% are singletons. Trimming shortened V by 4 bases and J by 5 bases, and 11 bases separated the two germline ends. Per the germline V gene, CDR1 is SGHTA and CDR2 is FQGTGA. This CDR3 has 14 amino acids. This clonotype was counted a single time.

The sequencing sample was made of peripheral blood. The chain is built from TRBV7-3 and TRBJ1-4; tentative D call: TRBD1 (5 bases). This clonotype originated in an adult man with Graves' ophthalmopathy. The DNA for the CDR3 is TGTGCCAGCAGCTCCGGGACGGAAAATGAAAAACTGTTTTTT. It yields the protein CASSSGTENEKLFF.